This T cell receptor (beta chain) is drawn from a study of CD8+CD57+ T cells in acquired aplastic anemia. J was trimmed by 4 bases and V by 4 bases; bases with no gene match: 8. The CDR3 runs to 15 residues. The germline V gene encodes CDR1 SGHTA and CDR2 FQGNSA. Overall study results and limits: Significance was not reached for CD8+ Simpson's diversity between patients and controls.

An expansion of CD8+CD57+ cells by flow cytometry had been shown in patients chosen for sequencing. This clonotype came up many times. Its antigen remains unknown. Profiling that covered TCR beta VDJ and CDR3 relied on genomic DNA as its template. TCRdb re-called the reads through MiXCR, storing one row per CDR3 protein. Among hundreds of thousands of distinct CDR3 sequences listed, roughly 34% were seen once. Sequencing was performed on sorted CD4+, CD8+, or CD8+CD57+ T cells (not recorded which) from PBMCs. The V gene is TRBV7-2, the J gene TRBJ1-2; 8 bases are shared with TRBD1. The clonotype was recovered from a human donor with aplastic anemia. The CDR3 sequence is CASSSGQGRGYGYTF. The DNA for the CDR3 is TGTGCCAGCAGCTCTGGACAGGGAAGAGGCTATGGCTACACCTTC. The full variable domain, its missing parts supplied by reference TRBV7-2 and TRBJ1-2, is GAGVSQSPSNKVTEKGKDVELRCDPISGHTALYWYRQSLGQGLEFLIYFQGNSAPDKSGLPSDRFSAERTGGSVSTLTIQRTQQEDSAVYLCASSSGQGRGYGYTFGSGTRLTVV.